Presented here are 29 T cell receptor beta chains from one specimen sequenced in a study of blood T cell repertoires in COVID-19. Clones were read by immunoSEQ multiplex PCR, and TCRdb kept only the in-frame ones, dropping some. Of roughly 110,000 clones listed, about 80% are singletons. The sequencing sample was made of peripheral blood. The origin of the receptors is a man in his sixties or seventies with acute or convalescent COVID-19.

This sequence joins TRBV10-3 and TRBJ2-7; D ambiguous. Trimming cost V 3 bases and J 2 bases, with 11 bases left between them. Germline loops: CDR1 ENHRY, CDR2 SYGVKD. The CDR3 contains 14 residues. The CDR3, as DNA: TGTGCCATCAGTGATGATGGCAGGCCCTACGAGCAGTACTTC. As protein: CAISDDGRPYEQYF.

V is TRBV5-4 and J is TRBJ2-1, with 14 bases lining up with TRBD2. Per the germline V gene, CDR1 is SGHNT and CDR2 is YYREEE (reference sequence). V lost 0 bases and J lost 7; bases outside the gene matches: 9. This CDR3 has 18 amino acids. Written as DNA, the CDR3 is TGTGCCAGCAGCTTGGTCCCGACTAGCGGGGGGGCGAGGAATGAGCAGTTCTTC. Its translation: CASSLVPTSGGARNEQFF.

The chain recombines TRBV4-3 with TRBJ1-4; D gene ambiguous. CDR1 is LGHNA and CDR2 is YSLEER in the germline V gene. CDR3 length equals 13 residues. Trimming left V 4 bases short and J 5 bases short, with 8 bases between. CDR3: CASSRSGNEKLFF. CDR3 nucleotide sequence: TGCGCCAGCAGCCGTTCGGGAAATGAAAAACTGTTTTTT.

The chain recombines TRBV19 with TRBJ1-4; D gene ambiguous. CDR3 length: 12 residues. The germline V gene encodes CDR1 LNHDA and CDR2 SQIVND (reference sequence). V was trimmed by 6 bases and J by 4 bases, leaving 6 bases between them. Here the CDR3 DNA reads TGTGCCAGTAGCCAGGTTAATGAAAAACTGTTTTTT. It translates to CASSQVNEKLFF.

V and J are TRBV27 and TRBJ1-2, with a weak D call TRBD1 (5 bases). Germline loops: CDR1 MNHEY, CDR2 SMNVEV (reference sequence). V lost 6 bases, J lost 4 bases, and 12 bases lay in between. This CDR3 has 13 amino acids. The CDR3 spells CASSPKGFYGYTF. DNA for the CDR3: TGTGCCAGCAGCCCGAAGGGGTTCTATGGCTACACCTTC.

This clone was counted between two and nine times. This chain links TRBV7-3 with TRBJ2-5; 7 bases line up with TRBD1. Trimming removed 2 bases from V and 0 bases from J; junction bases left unmatched: 6. CDR1 and CDR2 (germline): SGHTA, FQGTGA. This CDR3 region has 16 residues. DNA for the CDR3: TGTGCCAGCAGCTTAGGAAGACAGGGTTACCAAGAGACCCAGTACTTC. Translating it yields CASSLGRQGYQETQYF.

This chain uses TRBV4-1 with TRBJ1-3; 8 bases align to TRBD1. The V gene end was trimmed by 0 bases and the J gene end by 3 bases; junction bases not matched to a gene: 4. This CDR3 has 16 amino acids. Germline V CDR1 and CDR2: MGHRA, YSYEKL. As DNA, the CDR3 is TGCGCCAGCAGCCAAGATACAGGGGGGTTTGGAAACACCATATATTTT. Its translation is CASSQDTGGFGNTIYF.

The CDR3 spells CASSTRQGPTNEKLFF. The CDR3 nucleotides are TGTGCCAGCAGCACTCGACAGGGACCAACTAATGAAAAACTGTTTTTT. V gene TRBV7-9 combines with J gene TRBJ1-4; TRBD1 matches 7 bases. The CDR3 consists of 16 residues. Trimming at V came to 5 bases and at J to 0 bases, leaving 6 bases not matched to a gene. Germline V CDR1 and CDR2: SEHNR, FQNEAQ (reference sequence).

In this sample, this clone turned up a few times. This sequence joins TRBV9 and TRBJ1-3; TRBD1 matches 7 bases. V shed 2 bases and J 0 bases; nucleotides not matched to a gene: 2. The CDR3 totals 15 residues. CDR1 and CDR2 from the germline V gene are SGDLS and YYNGEE. The CDR3 spells CASSVGTASGNTIYF. The CDR3 DNA reads TGTGCCAGCAGCGTTGGGACAGCCTCTGGAAACACCATATATTTT.

This chain connects TRBV5-8 to TRBJ2-2; D uncertain. V was cut by 4 bases and J by 0 bases, with 16 bases left in between. Germline CDR1 is SGHTS and CDR2 is YDEGEE. The CDR3 has 17 amino acids. The CDR3 sequence is CASSPPSRFSNTGELFF. CDR3 sequence (DNA): TGTGCCAGCAGCCCCCCCTCCAGGTTCTCGAACACCGGGGAGCTGTTTTTT.

The chain carries TRBV6-6 and TRBJ2-3; 9 bases match TRBD2. The CDR3 has 15 amino acids. Germline V gene lookup returns CDR1 MNHNY and CDR2 SVGAGI (reference sequence). Trimming cost V 2 bases and J 3 bases; bases outside gene matches: 3. Here the CDR3 reads CASSYAGGLTDTQYF. CDR3 coding DNA: TGTGCCAGCAGTTACGCGGGGGGGCTGACAGATACGCAGTATTTT.

V and J are TRBV7-3 and TRBJ2-3; 8 bases agree with TRBD1. Trimming removed 5 bases from V and 0 bases from J; junction bases left unmatched: 4. The CDR3 totals 15 residues. CDR1 is SGHTA and CDR2 is FQGTGA in the germline V gene. CDR3 coding DNA: TGTGCCAGCAGCCGACAGGGGTTGAGCACAGATACGCAGTATTTT. It encodes CASSRQGLSTDTQYF.

This chain links TRBV12-3 or TRBV12-4 with TRBJ1-2; no firm D call. The CDR3 has 13 amino acids. V gave up 1 base and J gave up 12 bases, with 15 bases separating them. CDR3 DNA: TGTGCCAGCAGTTTAGGCGCCGGGAATTGGCACACCTTC. This encodes CASSLGAGNWHTF.

This rearrangement joins TRBV29-1 to TRBJ1-2; 9 bases line up with TRBD1. The CDR3 is 13 residues long. Germline-derived CDR1 and CDR2 are SQVTM and ANQGSEA. J gave up 8 bases and V 7 bases, and 11 bases lay outside the gene matches. The CDR3, as DNA: TGCAGCGCGCCCGGGACAGGGAGCGTGGGCTACACCTTC. It is translated as CSAPGTGSVGYTF.

In this sample, this clone turned up once. This chain links TRBV5-1 with TRBJ2-5; tentative D call: TRBD1 (6 bases). Germline CDR1 reads SGHRS; CDR2 reads YFSETQ. V was clipped by 7 bases and J by 3 bases, with 13 bases between them. The CDR3 is made up of 13 amino acids. The DNA for the CDR3 is TGCGCCAGCGCCTTCGAGGGGGAAGAGACCCAGTACTTC. Translation: CASAFEGEETQYF.

The chain is built from TRBV5-4 and TRBJ1-1; 7 bases line up with TRBD1. J lost 6 bases, V lost 6 bases, and 11 bases had no gene match. Germline V gene sequence: CDR1 SGHNT, CDR2 YYREEE (reference sequence). This CDR3 has 14 amino acids. The CDR3 coding sequence is TGTGCCAGCACCTTAGGGGGCAGGGTCGCTGAAGCTTTCTTT. Its protein is CASTLGGRVAEAFF.

The chain combines TRBV25-1 with TRBJ1-5; D perhaps matches TRBD1 (5 bases). V shed 1 base and J shed 7 bases, with 8 bases lying between them. CDR3 length: 13 amino acids. Germline V lookup: CDR1 MGHDK, CDR2 SYGVNS. The CDR3 sequence: CASSESGLQPQHF. The CDR3 coding sequence is TGTGCCAGCAGTGAATCAGGGTTACAGCCCCAGCATTTT.

CDR3 region: CASSPQGNYGYTF. The CDR3, as DNA: TGTGCCAGCAGTCCCCAGGGTAACTATGGCTACACCTTC. The chain recombines TRBV12-3 or TRBV12-4 with TRBJ1-2; D is perhaps TRBD1 (5 bases). V was shortened by 5 bases and J by 1 base, with 8 bases between the two germline ends. The CDR3 contains 13 residues.

The chain joins TRBV5-1 to TRBJ2-1; D may be TRBD1 (5 bases). With 3 bases removed from V and 6 bases from J, the gap between germline ends came to 13 bases. Per germline, CDR1 SGHRS and CDR2 YFSETQ. The CDR3 is 14 amino acids. Here the CDR3 DNA reads TGCGCCAGCAGCTCCCCACAGGACCTCAATGAGCAGTTCTTC. Residues: CASSSPQDLNEQFF.

This chain joins TRBV2 and TRBJ2-5, with D possibly being TRBD1 (6 bases). The ends were cut back, 5 bases at V and 5 bases at J, with 12 bases in the middle. This CDR3 spans 13 amino acids. Germline CDR1 reads SNHLY; CDR2 reads FYNNEI. CDR3 in amino acids: CASSRTVGETQYF. For the CDR3, the DNA is TGTGCCAGCAGTAGGACAGTCGGGGAGACCCAGTACTTC.

The V call is TRBV14, the J call TRBJ2-2; tentatively, D is TRBD1 (6 bases). The germline V gene has CDR1 SGHDN and CDR2 FVKESK. The CDR3 spans 13 residues. Trimming left V 4 bases short and J 5 bases short, with 8 bases between. The chain's CDR3 is CASSLTGTGELFF. CDR3 bases: TGTGCCAGCAGCCTGACAGGAACCGGGGAGCTGTTTTTT.

V is TRBV19 and J is TRBJ1-4; maybe TRBD1 (5 bases). The CDR3 runs 14 residues. The V end was cut by 4 bases, the J end by 4 bases, with 10 bases between. Germline-derived CDR1 and CDR2 are LNHDA and SQIVND (reference sequence). CDR3 coding DNA: TGTGCCAGTAGTAACGGGGACTATAATGAAAAACTGTTTTTT. It specifies CASSNGDYNEKLFF.

The genes are TRBV5-1 and TRBJ1-6, with D perhaps matching TRBD1 (5 bases). This CDR3 contains 15 residues. From germline, CDR1 is SGHRS and CDR2 YFSETQ. Trimming pared 0 bases from V and 9 bases from J, leaving 13 bases between. The DNA of the CDR3 is TGCGCCAGCAGCTTGGCTCGGACAACGTCTTCACCCCTCCACTTT. Residues: CASSLARTTSSPLHF.

V gene TRBV9 combines with J gene TRBJ2-3, with TRBD1 matching over 7 bases. The CDR3 totals 17 residues. Germline trimming cut 2 bases from V and 0 bases from J; bases unmatched to any gene: 9. Germline assignment: CDR1 SGDLS and CDR2 YYNGEE. The CDR3 spells CASSVPRGQLSTDTQYF. Here the CDR3 DNA reads TGTGCCAGCAGCGTCCCTAGGGGGCAGCTCAGCACAGATACGCAGTATTTT. The full variable domain, in which reference TRBV9 and TRBJ2-3 provide the parts outside the CDR3, is DSGVTQTPKHLITATGQRVTLRCSPRSGDLSVYWYQQSLDQGLQFLIQYYNGEERAKGNILERFSAQQFPDLHSELNLSSLELGDSALYFCASSVPRGQLSTDTQYFGPGTRLTVL.

This clone showed up just once. V and J are TRBV12-5 and TRBJ2-2; 13 nucleotides match TRBD2. With V trimmed by 4 bases and J by 4 bases, 9 bases remained unmatched. The CDR3 sequence is 18 residues long. Germline V gene lookup returns CDR1 LGHNT and CDR2 FRNRAP. The CDR3 loop is CASGSRKGLAGSTGELFF. As DNA, the CDR3 is TGTGCTAGTGGTTCCCGTAAGGGACTAGCGGGGTCCACCGGGGAGCTGTTTTTT.

The J gene is TRBJ2-7, the V gene TRBV15; possible D gene TRBD2, 6 bases. The CDR3 length is 15 residues. CDR1 and CDR2 (germline): LNHNV, YYDKDF (reference sequence). The V and J ends lost 1 base and 10 bases respectively, with 20 bases between them. The CDR3 is CATSRGGGSGIQQYF. As DNA, the CDR3 is TGTGCCACCAGCAGAGGAGGAGGGTCCGGGATCCAACAGTACTTC.

The rearrangement uses TRBV5-4 and TRBJ2-1, with D hard to call. V lost 3 bases and J 9 bases, leaving 13 bases between the germline ends. The CDR3 totals 13 residues. Germline CDR1 and CDR2: SGHNT and YYREEE (reference sequence). CDR3 residues: CASSSGRQVEQFF. The DNA for the CDR3 is TGTGCCAGCAGCTCTGGCCGCCAAGTTGAGCAGTTCTTC.

This clone was found a few times. The CDR3 coding sequence is TGTGCCAGCAGTAGCCAGGGGAATCAGCCCCAGCATTTT. It specifies CASSSQGNQPQHF. V usage is TRBV6-5 and J usage is TRBJ1-5; D perhaps matches TRBD1 (6 bases). V was clipped by 5 bases and J by 4 bases, with 9 bases between them. Per germline, CDR1 MNHEY and CDR2 SVGAGI. The CDR3 runs 13 residues.

The rearrangement joins TRBV7-9 to TRBJ1-6; 10 bases fit TRBD1. With 2 bases clipped from V and 6 bases from J, the junction kept 4 bases outside the gene matches. CDR1 SEHNR and CDR2 FQNEAQ come from the germline V gene (reference sequence). The CDR3 length is 16 residues. CDR3 region: CASSLPGTGANSPLHF. CDR3 in DNA: TGTGCCAGCAGCTTACCGGGGACAGGGGCTAATTCACCCCTCCACTTT. Full variable domain (missing parts from reference TRBV7-9 and TRBJ1-6): DTGVSQNPRHKITKRGQNVTFRCDPISEHNRLYWYRQTLGQGPEFLTYFQNEAQLEKSRLLSDRFSAERPKGSFSTLEIQRTEQGDSAMYLCASSLPGTGANSPLHFGNGTRLTVT.